Below, one T cell receptor (beta chain) is given with its context. The sample belongs to a study of control samples from healthy donors and cancer patients. The protocol was immunoSEQ multiplex PCR, while the TCRdb copy is restricted to in-frame clones and leaves out a portion. Here the sample spans 150,000 to 160,000 clones, about 93% being singletons. Germline CDR1 is SEHNR and CDR2 is FQNEAQ (reference sequence). This CDR3 spans 12 amino acids. Trimming took 1 base from V and 15 from J, leaving 13 bases between them. The sample consisted of blood. The TCR sequence derives from a man in his fifties in good health. The rearrangement joins TRBV7-9 to TRBJ2-1; D may correspond to TRBD1 or TRBD2 (5 bases each). In nucleotides, the CDR3 is TGTGCCAGCAGCTTAGTCAGGGAGAGGCCGTTCTTC. Translating gives CASSLVRERPFF.